Listed below are T cell receptor beta chains from one sample, sequenced in a study of blood T cell repertoires in COVID-19. Profiled with immunoSEQ multiplex PCR; TCRdb holds only in-frame clones, not every one. This table holds around 100,000 clones, about 80% found once. Material: peripheral blood. These receptors all stem from a human donor in a cohort sampled during active COVID-19. CDR3s include the opening cysteine and the closing phenylalanine or tryptophan. The D gene is left open where the match is weak. Clone size is not always given. Where it is, it says once, few, many or a class for expanded clones.

-	TRBD2	TRBV28	TRBJ2-4	TGTGCCACCAGACTAGCGGGAGACCTAGCCAAAAACATTCAGTACTTC	CATRLAGDLAKNIQYF
-	TRBD2	TRBV9	TRBJ2-2	TGTGCCAGCAGCTTGGGACTAGCGGGGGGGACCGGGGAGCTGTTTTTT	CASSLGLAGGTGELFF
-	TRBD2	TRBV27	TRBJ2-5	TGTGCCAGCAGTAGAGCGGGGGCACAAGAGACCCAGTACTTC	CASSRAGAQETQYF
-	TRBD2	TRBV18	TRBJ2-1	TGTGCCAGCTCACCTACCGGGACTAGCGGGAGGGGTGAGCAGTTCTTC	CASSPTGTSGRGEQFF
-	-	TRBV9	TRBJ1-2	TGTGCCAGCAGCCCGGAGGGCCTAGCTAACTATGGCTACACCTTC	CASSPEGLANYGYTF
-	-	TRBV10-3	TRBJ2-7	TGTGCCATCAGCTCGGACAGATACGAGCAGTACTTC	CAISSDRYEQYF
-	-	TRBV7-2	TRBJ1-2	TGTGCCAGCAGCCCCCACCAGGCTGCTAACTATGGCTACACCTTC	CASSPHQAANYGYTF
-	TRBD2	TRBV6-1	TRBJ2-5	TGTGCCAGCAGTGAATTAGCGGGCACACAAGAGACCCAGTACTTC	CASSELAGTQETQYF
-	TRBD2	TRBV11-2	TRBJ2-1	TGTGCCAGCAGCCCAAGGACTAGCGGGGCCCACAATGAGCAGTTCTTC	CASSPRTSGAHNEQFF
-	TRBD1	TRBV4-1	TRBJ1-5	TGCGCCAGCAGCCACGAGGACAGGGACAGACAGCCCCAGCATTTT	CASSHEDRDRQPQHF
-	TRBD1	TRBV5-1	TRBJ2-7	TGCGCCAGCAGACGCCACCCTCCGGGACAGGGATTCTCCTACGAGCAGTACTTC	CASRRHPPGQGFSYEQYF
-	-	TRBV25-1	TRBJ1-2	TGTGCCAGCATGGCCGACAGCCACTATGGCTACACCTTC	CASMADSHYGYTF
-	TRBD1	TRBV6-5	TRBJ1-1	TGTGCCAGCAGTACCGGACAGGGTAAAGCTTTCTTT	CASSTGQGKAFF
-	TRBD2	TRBV10-1	TRBJ2-1	TGCGCCAGCAGTGATAGGACTAGCGGGACCAACAATGAGCAGTTCTTC	CASSDRTSGTNNEQFF
-	-	TRBV11-3	TRBJ2-1	TGTGCCAGCAGCTTATGGGGAGAGGTGGGCAATGAGCAGTTCTTC	CASSLWGEVGNEQFF
few	-	TRBV18	TRBJ1-1	TGTGCCAGCTCACCCGGTAACCCAGGGGTGGGCACTGAAGCTTTCTTT	CASSPGNPGVGTEAFF
-	TRBD1	TRBV5-6	TRBJ2-7	TGTGCCAGCAGCTTGCTGGGACAGATCTACGAGCAGTACTTC	CASSLLGQIYEQYF
few	-	TRBV6-5	TRBJ2-7	TGTGCCAGCAGTTACTCGGACAGGGAGGGCGAGCAGTACTTC	CASSYSDREGEQYF
-	-	TRBV3-1/TRBV3-2	TRBJ2-5	TGTGCCAGCAGCCAACAGGTCGCTCAAGAGACCCAGTACTTC	CASSQQVAQETQYF
-	TRBD2	TRBV9	TRBJ2-3	TGTGCCAGCAGCGGGGGGACTAGATTAAGCACAGATACGCAGTATTTT	CASSGGTRLSTDTQYF
once	TRBD2	TRBV7-8	TRBJ2-2	TGTGCCAGCAGCCGCGCGGGACTAGCAACGGGGACCGGGGAGCTGTTTTTT	CASSRAGLATGTGELFF
-	-	TRBV19	TRBJ2-2	TGTGCCAGTAGACAGAGGGCCCCCACCGGGGAGCTGTTTTTT	CASRQRAPTGELFF
-	TRBD2	TRBV6-5	TRBJ2-2	TGTGCCAGCAGTTACGGGGCGGGAGCGAACACCGGGGAGCTGTTTTTT	CASSYGAGANTGELFF
-	-	TRBV4-1	TRBJ1-2	TGCGCCAGCAGCCAAGAGGGCATACCTTATGGCTACACCTTC	CASSQEGIPYGYTF
-	-	TRBV2	TRBJ1-5	TGTGCCAGCAAGTGGACTGCGGTTAGCAATCAGCCCCAGCATTTT	CASKWTAVSNQPQHF
-	-	TRBV9	TRBJ2-1	TGTGCCAGCAGCGTAGACTGGGGGGGCCTCAGTGAGCAGTTCTTC	CASSVDWGGLSEQFF
-	-	TRBV19	TRBJ1-2	TGTGCCAGTAGTAGGAATCAGGGGAATGTCTATGGCTACACCTTC	CASSRNQGNVYGYTF
-	-	TRBV7-9	TRBJ1-3	TGTGCCGCGACAGGTTCTGGAAACACCATATATTTT	CAATGSGNTIYF
-	TRBD1	TRBV6-5	TRBJ2-7	TGTGCCAGCAGGACCACAGGGGGCCACGAGCAGTACTTC	CASRTTGGHEQYF
-	-	TRBV10-2	TRBJ2-5	TGCGCCAGCAGTGAGCCTAGACAGAAAGAGACCCAGTACTTC	CASSEPRQKETQYF
once	TRBD2	TRBV5-1	TRBJ2-3	TGCGCCAGCAGCTTGGCCGGGACTAGTGGAGTAGATACGCAGTATTTT	CASSLAGTSGVDTQYF
-	-	TRBV11-3	TRBJ1-2	TGTGCCAGCAGCGCCGGCGGGAGGTATGGCTACACCTTC	CASSAGGRYGYTF
-	-	TRBV5-4	TRBJ2-6	TGTGCCAGCAGTATCTGGGTAGGGGCTGGGGCCAACGTCCTGACTTTC	CASSIWVGAGANVLTF
-	-	TRBV24-1	TRBJ2-1	TGTGCCACCAGTGATTTGGGGGGGGCCCCCTACAATGAGCAGTTCTTC	CATSDLGGAPYNEQFF
-	-	TRBV24-1	TRBJ2-1	TGTGCCACCAGTGATGTTAGGGGGGGGCCGAGTGAGCAGTTCTTC	CATSDVRGGPSEQFF
-	TRBD1	TRBV19	TRBJ2-2	TGTGCCACCCAAAGCCGGGGACAGCGGAACACCGGGGAGCTGTTTTTT	CATQSRGQRNTGELFF
few	TRBD1	TRBV6-6	TRBJ2-7	TGTGCCAGCAGTGGCCGGGACAGAGGAAGTCTCGAGCAGTACTTC	CASSGRDRGSLEQYF
few	-	TRBV6-1	TRBJ1-3	TGTGCCAGCAGTGGGGGAAGACAGGTCGGCGGAAACACCATATATTTT	CASSGGRQVGGNTIYF
-	TRBD2	TRBV18	TRBJ2-6	TGTGCCAGCTCACCTGGCGGGAGCTCTGGGGCCAACGTCCTGACTTTC	CASSPGGSSGANVLTF
-	TRBD1	TRBV4-2	TRBJ2-1	TGTGCCAGCCAGGGGGCGGCGACCAATGAGCAGTTCTTC	CASQGAATNEQFF
-	-	TRBV7-3	TRBJ2-6	TGTGCCAGCAGCCCCCGGACAGTCTCTGGGGCCAACGTCCTGACTTTC	CASSPRTVSGANVLTF
-	TRBD1	TRBV5-8	TRBJ1-2	TGTGCCAGCAGCTTACAAACAGGGGGCCGCTATGGCTACACCTTC	CASSLQTGGRYGYTF
once	TRBD1	TRBV10-2	TRBJ2-6	TGCGCCAGCAGACAGGGGGCGACTGGGGCCAACGTCCTGACTTTC	CASRQGATGANVLTF
-	-	TRBV19	TRBJ1-6	TGTGCCAGTATTGCAGGGAAGGGATATAATTCACCCCTCCACTTT	CASIAGKGYNSPLHF
few	-	TRBV6-5	TRBJ1-5	TGTGCCAGCAGTCGTCCAGGGAATAATCAGCCCCAGCATTTT	CASSRPGNNQPQHF
-	TRBD2	TRBV28	TRBJ2-5	TGTGCCAGCAGGGGACTAGCCGGGCAAGAGACCCAGTACTTC	CASRGLAGQETQYF
-	-	TRBV2	TRBJ1-1	TGTGCCAGCACTTATACCGAGGGGGACACTGAAGCTTTCTTT	CASTYTEGDTEAFF
-	-	TRBV5-6	TRBJ2-1	TGTGCCAGCAGCTCGCGGCGGGCTAGACATACGGACAATGAGCAGTTCTTC	CASSSRRARHTDNEQFF
-	TRBD2	TRBV9	TRBJ2-3	TGTGCCAGCAGCGCTCCGGGACTAGCGGCAGATACGCAGTATTTT	CASSAPGLAADTQYF
-	-	TRBV19	TRBJ1-5	TGTGCCAGTAGTAGCGGTCAGCCCCAGCATTTT	CASSSGQPQHF
-	TRBD2	TRBV5-1	TRBJ2-3	TGCGCCAGCAGCCGGGAGGGAGGAACAGATACGCAGTATTTT	CASSREGGTDTQYF
-	TRBD2	TRBV2	TRBJ2-7	TGTGCCTCCGCGGGAGGTTCCTACGAGCAGTACTTC	CASAGGSYEQYF
-	TRBD2	TRBV7-8	TRBJ2-1	TGTGCCAGCAGCTTAGTGGGCGGGGGGGCTTTCAATGAGCAGTTCTTC	CASSLVGGGAFNEQFF